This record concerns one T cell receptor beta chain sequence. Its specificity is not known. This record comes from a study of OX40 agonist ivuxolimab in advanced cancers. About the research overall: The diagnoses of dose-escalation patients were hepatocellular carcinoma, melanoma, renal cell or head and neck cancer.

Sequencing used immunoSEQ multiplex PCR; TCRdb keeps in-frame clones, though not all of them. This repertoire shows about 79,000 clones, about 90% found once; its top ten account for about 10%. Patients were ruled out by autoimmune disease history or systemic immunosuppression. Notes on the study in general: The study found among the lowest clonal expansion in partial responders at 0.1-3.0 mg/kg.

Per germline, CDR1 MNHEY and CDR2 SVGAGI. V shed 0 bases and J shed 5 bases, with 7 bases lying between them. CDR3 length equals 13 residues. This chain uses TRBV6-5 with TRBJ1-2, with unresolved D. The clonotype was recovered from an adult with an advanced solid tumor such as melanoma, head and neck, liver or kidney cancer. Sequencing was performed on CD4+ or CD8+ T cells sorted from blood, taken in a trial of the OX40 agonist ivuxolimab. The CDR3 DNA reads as TGTGCCAGCAGTTACTCTGAAGGATATGGCTACACCTTC. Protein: CASSYSEGYGYTF.